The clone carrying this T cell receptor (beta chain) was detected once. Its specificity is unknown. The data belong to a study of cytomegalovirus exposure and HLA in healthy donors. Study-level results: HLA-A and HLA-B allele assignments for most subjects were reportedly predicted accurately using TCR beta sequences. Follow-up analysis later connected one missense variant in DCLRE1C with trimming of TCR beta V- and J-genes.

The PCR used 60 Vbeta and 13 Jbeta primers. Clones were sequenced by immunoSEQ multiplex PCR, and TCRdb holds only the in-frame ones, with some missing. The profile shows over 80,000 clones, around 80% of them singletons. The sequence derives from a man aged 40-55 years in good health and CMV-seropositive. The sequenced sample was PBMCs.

DNA for the CDR3: TGTGCCAGCAGCTTTCTGCGGTCGAGGAGCACAGATACGCAGTATTTT. The encoded protein is CASSFLRSRSTDTQYF. The rearrangement joins TRBV5-6 to TRBJ2-3; no definite D call. The V and J ends lost 2 bases and 0 bases respectively, with 13 bases between them. Germline CDR1 SGHDT, CDR2 YYEEEE. This CDR3 region has 16 residues.